This TCR beta chain came from a study of T cell responses to AZD1222 COVID-19 vaccine. General study results and limits: The donors showed a predominance of white British ancestry and of females, with possible underestimation of clonal diversity.

This CDR3 comprises 18 residues. Per the germline V gene, CDR1 is LGHNA and CDR2 is YNFKEQ. V lost 1 base and J lost 0; bases outside the gene matches: 4. Profiling relied on immunoSEQ multiplex PCR, and the TCRdb table lists in-frame clones only, not all of them. The sample includes some 98,000 clones, 84% of them seen just once. Notes on this clone: Its antigen is not known.

The specimen was peripheral blood, collected 28 days after the second AZD1222 dose. The chain employs TRBV4-2 and TRBJ2-2; the match to TRBD2 covers 11 bases. The receptor comes from an adult who received the AZD1222 COVID-19 vaccine. The CDR3 sequence: CASSQGLAGSANTGELFF. Written as DNA, the CDR3 is TGTGCCAGCAGCCAAGGACTAGCGGGGAGCGCGAACACCGGGGAGCTGTTTTTT.